The clone carrying this TCR beta chain was seen just once. Its antigen is currently unknown. Profiling relied on immunoSEQ multiplex PCR, and the TCRdb table lists in-frame clones only, not all of them. Seen here are approximately 140,000 clones, around 88% observed once, and the top ten hold less than 10%. This CDR3 is 13 amino acids long. Germline CDR1 reads SGDLS; CDR2 reads YYNGEE. Trimming cost V 4 bases and J 2 bases, with 9 bases left between them. The data stem from a study of identifying expanded T cells in peripheral blood. No infections or other immune events were documented during collection. Study observations and caveats: Technical replicates showed roughly 1.2 changed clones; around two weeks about 16.4; four weeks 19. Approximately 2-week clone count variance significantly increased as total template count grew.

V gene TRBV9 combines with J gene TRBJ1-2; maybe TRBD1 (6 bases). The source is a person aged 18 to 70 in good health. The material sequenced was blood. CDR3 protein: CASSPQGNYGYTF. CDR3 bases: TGTGCCAGCAGCCCACAGGGAAACTATGGCTACACCTTC.